This TCR beta chain was documented in a study of blood T cell repertoires in COVID-19. Across the whole study: From T cells, B-cell-depleted T cells, or PBMCs came the material, which was cDNA or gDNA.

Authors' processing steps: Amplifying reference gene primers gave estimates of nucleated cell counts. Assay used: immunoSEQ multiplex PCR; TCRdb lists only in-frame clones, some missing. V, J and clone size are those of that table, while D and trimming were read from the DNA. The data contain about 440,000 clones, around 89% of them singletons. Sequenced material: peripheral blood. This sequence was found in a woman aged 25 to 39 with acute or convalescent COVID-19.

CDR3 nucleotides: TGTGCCAGCTCAGAACAGGGGATAGAAGCCCTCCACTTT. Residues: CASSEQGIEALHF. The chain employs TRBV18 and TRBJ1-6; 7 bases are a match to TRBD1. The J segment lost 14 bases and the V segment lost 5 bases, leaving 9 bases of the junction unmatched. CDR3 length: 13 amino acids. Germline assignment: CDR1 KGHSH and CDR2 LQKENI.